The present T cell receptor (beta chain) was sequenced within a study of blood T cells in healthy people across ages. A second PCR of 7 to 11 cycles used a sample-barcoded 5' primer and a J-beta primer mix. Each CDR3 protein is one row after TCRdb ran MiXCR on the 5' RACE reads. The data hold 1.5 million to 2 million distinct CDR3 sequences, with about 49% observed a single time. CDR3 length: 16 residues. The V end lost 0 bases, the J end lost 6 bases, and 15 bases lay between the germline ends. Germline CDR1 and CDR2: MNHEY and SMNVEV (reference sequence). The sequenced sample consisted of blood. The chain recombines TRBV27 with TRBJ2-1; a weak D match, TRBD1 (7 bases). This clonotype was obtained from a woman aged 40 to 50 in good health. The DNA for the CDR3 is TGTGCCAGCAGTTTATCCAGGGGGGAATGGGGCAATGAGCAGTTCTTC. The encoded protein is CASSLSRGEWGNEQFF.